Following are 24 T cell receptor beta chains from one sample sequenced in a study of shared clonotypes between healthy human individuals. The assay was immunoSEQ multiplex PCR, and TCRdb's table has in-frame clones only and misses some. The sample shows 950,000 to 1,300,000 clones, roughly 75% of them seen only once. What was sequenced was memory CD4+ T cells sorted from blood. As to subset: CD45RA-negative fraction. These receptors all come from a man younger than 30 in good health.

This sequence joins TRBV11-3 and TRBJ2-1; 9 nucleotides line up with TRBD2. CDR1 is SGHNT, CDR2 YENEEA, per germline. V lost 5 bases, J lost 4 bases, and 6 bases stayed unmatched. CDR3 length: 15 amino acids. DNA of the CDR3: TGTGCCAGCAGCAGGAGCGGGGGGAAATACAATGAGCAGTTCTTC. It specifies CASSRSGGKYNEQFF.

The chain couples TRBV10-1 to TRBJ2-2; D gene uncertain. Germline loops: CDR1 WNHNN, CDR2 SYGVQD (reference sequence). V lost 0 bases and J lost 5, with 7 bases in between. This CDR3 region has 14 residues. The CDR3 coding sequence is TGCGCCAGCAGTGAGTCCGAGCTGACCGGGGAGCTGTTTTTT. The encoded protein is CASSESELTGELFF.

The chain recombines TRBV4-3 with TRBJ1-6; D unclear. V gave up 1 base and J gave up 9 bases, with 7 bases separating them. The CDR3 length is 13 residues. From germline, CDR1 is LGHNA and CDR2 YSLEER. CDR3 residues: CASSQGSISPLHF. The CDR3 region has the DNA TGCGCCAGCAGCCAAGGGTCTATTTCACCCCTCCACTTT.

The chain has TRBV29-1 and TRBJ2-1; D may be TRBD1 (5 bases). Looked up from germline, CDR1 is SQVTM and CDR2 is ANQGSEA. The V end lost 6 bases, the J end lost 10 bases, and 13 bases lay between the germline ends. This CDR3 is 11 amino acids long. DNA of the CDR3: TGCAGCGTCGACACAGGAATCGAGCAGTTCTTC. It encodes CSVDTGIEQFF.

The chain employs TRBV28 and TRBJ1-5, with D unresolved. CDR3 length: 14 amino acids. V dropped 3 bases and J dropped 0 bases, with 6 bases sitting between them. Germline CDR1 and CDR2: MDHEN and SYDVKM. CDR3 region: CASSFGSSNQPQHF. The CDR3 DNA reads as TGTGCCAGCAGTTTTGGCAGTAGCAATCAGCCCCAGCATTTT. The full variable domain, rest sourced from reference TRBV28 and TRBJ1-5, is DVKVTQSSRYLVKRTGEKVFLECVQDMDHENMFWYRQDPGLGLRLIYFSYDVKMKEKGDIPEGYSVSREKKERFSLILESASTNQTSMYLCASSFGSSNQPQHFGDGTRLSIL.

About this clone itself: Other DNA sequences in the same sample also yield this CDR3. V is TRBV18 and J is TRBJ2-5; TRBD1 aligns across 7 bases. The J segment lost 4 bases and the V segment lost 4 bases, leaving 3 bases of the junction unmatched. Per the germline V gene, CDR1 is KGHSH and CDR2 is LQKENI. This CDR3 region has 13 residues. The CDR3 loop reads CASSRGQRETQYF. The CDR3 bases are TGTGCCAGCTCACGGGGACAGAGAGAGACCCAGTACTTC.

J is TRBJ2-5 and V is TRBV5-5; 9 bases map to TRBD1. Germline V CDR1 and CDR2: SGHKS, YYEKEE (reference sequence). CDR3 length: 16 residues. V shed 4 bases and J 2 bases; nucleotides not matched to a gene: 9. The CDR3 spells CASSAWTGASQETQYF. Written as DNA, the CDR3 is TGTGCCAGCAGCGCCTGGACAGGGGCGTCACAAGAGACCCAGTACTTC.

This chain joins TRBV2 and TRBJ2-3; 8 nucleotides agree with TRBD2. The CDR3 sequence is 15 residues long. The germline V gene encodes CDR1 SNHLY and CDR2 FYNNEI. V was clipped by 2 bases and J by 3 bases; unmatched bases: 4. The CDR3 DNA is TGTGCCAGCAGTGAAACGGGGGGGCCGACAGATACGCAGTATTTT. The encoded protein is CASSETGGPTDTQYF.

V gene TRBV5-5 combines with J gene TRBJ1-6; D call uncertain. The CDR3 length is 14 residues. The V gene's germline CDR1 is SGHKS and CDR2 YYEKEE (reference sequence). V dropped 0 bases and J dropped 9 bases, with 10 bases sitting between them. The CDR3 region has the DNA TGTGCCAGCAGCTTGGAAAGAGTGTCTTCACCCCTCCACTTT. This sequence encodes CASSLERVSSPLHF.

J is TRBJ1-2 and V is TRBV28, with 9 positions matching TRBD1. Germline CDR1 MDHEN, CDR2 SYDVKM. Trimming removed 6 bases from V and 5 bases from J; junction bases left unmatched: 7. CDR3 length: 14 residues. CDR3 coding DNA: TGTGCCAGCAGGCCCACAGGGGGCGGGTATGGCTACACCTTC. Protein product: CASRPTGGGYGYTF.

Only a few counts were recorded for this clone. This chain links TRBV10-3 with TRBJ2-7; D uncertain. The CDR3 has 14 amino acids. V shed 6 bases and J shed 0 bases, with 12 bases lying between them. CDR1 and CDR2 (germline): ENHRY, SYGVKD. The CDR3 sequence: CAISPQVGSYEQYF. CDR3 bases: TGTGCCATCAGCCCCCAGGTGGGCTCCTACGAGCAGTACTTC.

V is TRBV5-1 and J is TRBJ1-2; 7 nucleotides line up with TRBD1. V was clipped by 2 bases and J by 4 bases; unmatched bases: 11. Germline V gives CDR1 SGHRS, CDR2 YFSETQ. The CDR3 runs to 16 residues. CDR3 residues: CASSFRERGPVYGYTF. The CDR3 DNA reads TGCGCCAGCAGCTTCAGGGAGAGGGGGCCAGTCTATGGCTACACCTTC.

In this sample, this clone turned up a few times. This CDR3 is also generated by other DNA sequences in the sample. V usage is TRBV7-2 and J usage is TRBJ2-1; a weak D match, TRBD1 (6 bases). The CDR3 sequence is 14 residues long. The V end lost 5 bases, the J end lost 0 bases, and 8 bases lay between the germline ends. Germline V gives CDR1 SGHTA, CDR2 FQGNSA. CDR3: CASSPDSSYNEQFF. CDR3 bases: TGTGCCAGCAGCCCGGACAGCTCCTACAATGAGCAGTTCTTC.

The chain employs TRBV6-1 and TRBJ2-6, with D perhaps TRBD1 (5 bases). CDR3 size: 15 residues. The V end was cut by 7 bases, the J end by 7 bases, with 17 bases between. CDR1 is MNHNS, CDR2 SASEGT, per germline. CDR3 in DNA: TGTGCCAGCAAGGGGTGGTCTTTGATAGCCAACGTCCTGACTTTC. This sequence encodes CASKGWSLIANVLTF.

V and J are TRBV10-2 and TRBJ2-7; D may be TRBD1 or TRBD2 (5 bases each). Germline V CDR1 and CDR2: WSHSY, SAAADI. The CDR3 sequence is 14 residues long. Trimming shortened V by 7 bases and J by 0 bases, and 13 bases separated the two germline ends. CDR3 nucleotide sequence: TGCGCCAGCAATGCAGGGAGTCTCTCCTACGAGCAGTACTTC. Translation: CASNAGSLSYEQYF.

J is TRBJ2-1 and V is TRBV7-9; 8 bases match TRBD2. Germline CDR1 is SEHNR and CDR2 is FQNEAQ (reference sequence). Trimming removed 5 bases from V and 7 bases from J; junction bases left unmatched: 7. The length of the CDR3 is 14 residues. In nucleotides, the CDR3 is TGTGCCAGCAGCCCCCTGGCTAGCGGGAATGAGCAGTTCTTC. This codes for CASSPLASGNEQFF. Based on the CDR3 plus reference TRBV7-9 and TRBJ2-1, the full variable domain is DTGVSQNPRHKITKRGQNVTFRCDPISEHNRLYWYRQTLGQGPEFLTYFQNEAQLEKSRLLSDRFSAERPKGSFSTLEIQRTEQGDSAMYLCASSPLASGNEQFFGPGTRLTVL.

This sequence joins TRBV7-2 and TRBJ1-2, with TRBD1 identical over 7 bases. This CDR3 contains 13 residues. Per germline, CDR1 SGHTA and CDR2 FQGNSA. V was pared by 4 bases and J by 9 bases, with 8 bases of the junction left unmatched. The CDR3 coding sequence is TGTGCCAGCAGCTCCCCAGGGGGAGTTCGCTACACCTTC. It yields the protein CASSSPGGVRYTF.

On this clone: A read error is likely, as this CDR3 ends without the conserved phenylalanine or tryptophan. Because the CDR3's place on the DNA is in doubt, the DNA is left out and the CDR3 is given as listed by TCRdb. The V and J genes are TRBV5-4 and TRBJ2-7; the table's D call, TRBD2, has no DNA check behind it. The length of the CDR3 is 9 amino acids, counting both ends. The V gene's germline CDR1 is SGHNT and CDR2 YYREEE (reference sequence). CDR3 region: CASSPWGVA.

The V call is TRBV5-4, the J call TRBJ1-1; D is possibly TRBD1 (5 bases). The germline V gene has CDR1 SGHNT and CDR2 YYREEE (reference sequence). With 0 bases removed from V and 4 bases from J, the gap between germline ends came to 16 bases. The CDR3 covers 16 residues. CDR3 nucleotides: TGTGCCAGCAGCTTGGGGGACGGACTTGGGAGCACTGAAGCTTTCTTT. Protein product: CASSLGDGLGSTEAFF.

Concerning this clone itself: A read error is likely, as this CDR3 ends without the conserved phenylalanine or tryptophan. This chain joins TRBV30 and TRBJ2-7, with unresolved D. Trimming removed 4 bases at V and 0 bases at J, with 4 bases between. Per the germline V gene, CDR1 is GTSNPN and CDR2 is SVGIG (reference sequence). CDR3 length equals 11 residues. The DNA of the CDR3 is TGTGCCTGGATGAGCTCCTACGAGCAGTACCTC. The encoded protein is CAWMSSYEQYL.

This chain connects TRBV9 to TRBJ2-1; 7 bases agree with TRBD2. Per the germline V gene, CDR1 is SGDLS and CDR2 is YYNGEE. Trimming at V came to 1 base and at J to 5 bases, leaving 6 bases not matched to a gene. CDR3 length: 15 residues. CDR3 region: CASSVLGLSNNEQFF. The CDR3 bases are TGTGCCAGCAGCGTACTGGGACTATCTAACAATGAGCAGTTCTTC.

The rearrangement links TRBV4-3 to TRBJ2-1, with 10 bases that match TRBD2. V lost 5 bases, J lost 4 bases, and 5 bases stayed unmatched. This CDR3 is 15 amino acids long. The germline gives CDR1 LGHNA, CDR2 YSLEER. CDR3 region: CASSAGTSVYNEQFF. As DNA, the CDR3 is TGCGCCAGCAGCGCCGGGACTAGCGTATACAATGAGCAGTTCTTC.

This clone was picked up a small number of times. The DNA of the CDR3 is TGTGCCTGGAGTGTCGGAGGACTAGCAAACAATGAGCAGTTCTTC. It specifies CAWSVGGLANNEQFF. The V and J genes are TRBV30 and TRBJ2-1, with 8 bases aligning to TRBD2. CDR1 and CDR2 from the germline V gene are GTSNPN and SVGIG (reference sequence). This CDR3 has 15 amino acids. J lost 5 bases, V lost 0 bases, and 6 bases had no gene match.

As for this clone: Within the sample, other DNA sequences also encode this same CDR3. The chain is built from TRBV18 and TRBJ1-2, with TRBD1 as a possible D gene (5 bases). The germline V gene encodes CDR1 KGHSH and CDR2 LQKENI. Between the trimmed V and J ends, which lost 3 bases and 4 bases, there was a span of 9 bases. The CDR3 totals 13 residues. The CDR3 loop is CASSPPGGYGYTF. The CDR3 nucleotides are TGTGCCAGCTCACCCCCGGGGGGCTATGGCTACACCTTC.